This passage covers 2 T cell receptor beta chains from one sample sequenced in a study of shared clonotypes between healthy human individuals. Profiling relied on immunoSEQ multiplex PCR, and the TCRdb table lists in-frame clones only, not all of them. The sample holds under 2.5 million clones, about nine tenths seen once. Sequences were obtained from naive CD4+ T cells from PBMCs. Stated subset: CD45RA+ positively selected. The receptors shown here come from a man aged 18 to 29 in good health. Some clones in this sample may be carry-over from other donors' samples.

The count of this clone is one. Other nucleotide sequences in the sample specify the same CDR3. The chain has TRBV5-1 and TRBJ2-1; weak D call: TRBD2 (5 bases). Trimming shortened V by 4 bases and J by 0 bases, and 8 bases separated the two germline ends. The CDR3 spans 14 residues. The germline CDR1 and CDR2 sequences are SGHRS and YFSETQ. The CDR3 reads CASSLGASYNEQFF. The CDR3 DNA sequence: TGCGCCAGCAGCCTGGGAGCCTCCTACAATGAGCAGTTCTTC.

The chain uses TRBV28 and TRBJ2-3, with D unclear. Germline V gene data show CDR1 as MDHEN and CDR2 as SYDVKM. This CDR3 is built from 13 residues. Trimming took 7 bases from V and 2 from J, leaving 10 bases between them. CDR3 loop: CASTRTATDTQYF. CDR3 bases: TGTGCCAGCACCCGGACGGCCACAGATACGCAGTATTTT.